This TCR beta chain came from a study of T-cell memory formation after mild COVID-19. Study-wide results and caveats: Within pre-infection memory, some responding clones were found, suggesting cross-reactive memory joined. Later expanders leaned CD4+, whereas day 15 to 85 contracting clones were balanced CD4/CD8.

Note on this clonotype: What it binds is unknown.

Germline-derived CDR1 and CDR2 are LNHNV and YYDKDF (reference sequence). V gave up 5 bases and J gave up 1 base; unmatched junction bases: 10. The CDR3 covers 16 residues. TCRdb passed the 5' RACE reads through MiXCR, listing each CDR3 protein once. The data show under 400,000 distinct CDR3 sequences, with around 27% seen just once and approximately 15% held by the top ten. The clonotype was recovered from an adult woman who had mild COVID-19 (a few samples of this study predate the infection). Cell type and time point are not known. J is TRBJ2-5 and V is TRBV15, with 7 positions matching TRBD2. The source material was PBMCs or a T cell subset sorted from them (not recorded which). The CDR3 sequence: CATSRRTGLVQETQYF. DNA for the CDR3: TGTGCCACCAGCCGACGGACCGGACTAGTCCAAGAGACCCAGTACTTC.